This T cell receptor beta chain was found in a study of cytomegalovirus exposure and HLA in healthy donors. Study conclusions and caveats: In vitro data verified a few CMV-associated chains as specific for CMV antigens. When presence/absence was analysed, sequencing depth was taken to be roughly uniform across donors. Later analysis identified several of the most significant clusters that appeared linked to common viral pathogens. The study put roughly 160 TCR beta chains on its list as cytomegalovirus-associated.

From germline, CDR1 is MDHEN and CDR2 SYDVKM. The CDR3 sequence is 15 residues long. The trim removed 3 bases at V and 9 bases at J, leaving 5 bases unmatched. PCR employed 60 Vbeta and 13 Jbeta primers. The table came from immunoSEQ multiplex PCR; TCRdb's copy has only in-frame clones and leaves some out. The data hold fewer than 150,000 clones, with around 77% observed a single time. Concerning this clone itself: The antigen is undetermined.

Material for sequencing was PBMCs. The TCR sequence derives from a man aged 25 to 45 in good health and CMV-seronegative. The chain carries TRBV28 and TRBJ2-1, with TRBD2 matching 13 bases. Here the CDR3 DNA reads TGTGCCAGCAGTTTTTCGACTAGCGGGAGGTTTGAGCAGTTCTTC. Amino acid sequence: CASSFSTSGRFEQFF.